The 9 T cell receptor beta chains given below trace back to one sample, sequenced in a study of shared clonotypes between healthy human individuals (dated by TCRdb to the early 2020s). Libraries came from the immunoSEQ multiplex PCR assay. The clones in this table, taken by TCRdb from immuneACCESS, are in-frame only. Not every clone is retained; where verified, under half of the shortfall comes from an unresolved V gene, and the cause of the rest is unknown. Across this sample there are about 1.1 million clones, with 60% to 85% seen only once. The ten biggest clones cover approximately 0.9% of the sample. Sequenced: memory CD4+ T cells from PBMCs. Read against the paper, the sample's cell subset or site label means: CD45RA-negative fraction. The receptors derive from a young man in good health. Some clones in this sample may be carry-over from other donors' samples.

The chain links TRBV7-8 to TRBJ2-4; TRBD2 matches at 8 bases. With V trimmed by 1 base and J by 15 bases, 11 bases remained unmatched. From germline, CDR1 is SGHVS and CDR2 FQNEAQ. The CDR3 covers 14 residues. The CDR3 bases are TGTGCCAGCAGCTTAGATAATTCGGGAGGGCCCCGGTACTTC. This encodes CASSLDNSGGPRYF.

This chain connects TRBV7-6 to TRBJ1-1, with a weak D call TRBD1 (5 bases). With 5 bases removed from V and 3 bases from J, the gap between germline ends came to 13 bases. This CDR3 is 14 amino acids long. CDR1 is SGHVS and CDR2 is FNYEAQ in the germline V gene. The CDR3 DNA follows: TGTGCCAGCAGCCCAGGGAACTTGGACACTGAAGCTTTCTTT. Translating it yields CASSPGNLDTEAFF.

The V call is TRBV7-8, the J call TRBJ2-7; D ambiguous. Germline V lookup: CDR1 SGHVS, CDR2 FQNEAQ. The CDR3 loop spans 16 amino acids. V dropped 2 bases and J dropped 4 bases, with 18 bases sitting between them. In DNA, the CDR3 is TGTGCCAGCAGCTTATTGTTCGGGTCACACAATTACGAGCAGTACTTC. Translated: CASSLLFGSHNYEQYF.

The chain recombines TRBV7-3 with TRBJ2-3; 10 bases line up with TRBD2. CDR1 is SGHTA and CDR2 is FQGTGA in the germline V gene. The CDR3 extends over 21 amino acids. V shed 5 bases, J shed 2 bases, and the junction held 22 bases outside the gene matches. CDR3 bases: TGTGCCAGCAGCCTCTCGAGACCCACTAGCGGGGTAATGATTAACACAGATACGCAGTATTTT. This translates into CASSLSRPTSGVMINTDTQYF.

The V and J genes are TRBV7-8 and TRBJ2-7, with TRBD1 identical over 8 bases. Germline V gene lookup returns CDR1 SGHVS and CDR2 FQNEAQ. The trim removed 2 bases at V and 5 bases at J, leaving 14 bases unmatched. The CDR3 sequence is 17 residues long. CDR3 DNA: TGTGCCAGCAGCTTAAGGGGACAGGTAAACGTTGTCAACGAGCAGTACTTC. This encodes CASSLRGQVNVVNEQYF.

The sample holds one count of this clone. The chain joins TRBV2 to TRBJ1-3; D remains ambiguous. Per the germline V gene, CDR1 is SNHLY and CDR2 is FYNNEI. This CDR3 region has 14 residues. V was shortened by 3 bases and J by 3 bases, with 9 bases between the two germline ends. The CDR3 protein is CASSETPYGNTIYF. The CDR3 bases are TGTGCCAGCAGTGAGACGCCATATGGAAACACCATATATTTT. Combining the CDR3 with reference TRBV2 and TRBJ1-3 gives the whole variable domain EPEVTQTPSHQVTQMGQEVILRCVPISNHLYFYWYRQILGQKVEFLVSFYNNEISEKSEIFDDQFSVERPDGSNFTLKIRSTKLEDSAMYFCASSETPYGNTIYFGEGSWLTVV.

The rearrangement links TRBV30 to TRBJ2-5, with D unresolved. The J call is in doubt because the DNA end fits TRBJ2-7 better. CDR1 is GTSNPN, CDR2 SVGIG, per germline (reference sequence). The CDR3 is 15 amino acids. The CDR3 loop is CAWRNQANQRYEQYF. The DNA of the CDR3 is TGTGCCTGGAGGAACCAAGCCAACCAGAGGTACGAGCAGTACTTC.

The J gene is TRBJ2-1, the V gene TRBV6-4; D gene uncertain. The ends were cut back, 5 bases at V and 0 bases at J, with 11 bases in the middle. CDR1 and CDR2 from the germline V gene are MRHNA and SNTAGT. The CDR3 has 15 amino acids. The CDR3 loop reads CASSLGQSSYNEQFF. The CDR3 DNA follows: TGTGCCAGCAGTTTAGGGCAGAGCTCCTACAATGAGCAGTTCTTC.

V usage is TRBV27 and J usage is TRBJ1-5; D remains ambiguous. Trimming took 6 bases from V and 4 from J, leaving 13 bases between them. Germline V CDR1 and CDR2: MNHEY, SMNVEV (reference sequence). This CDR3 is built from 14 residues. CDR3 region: CASSPASVNQPQHF. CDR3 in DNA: TGTGCCAGCAGCCCCGCGTCGGTTAATCAGCCCCAGCATTTT.